This T cell receptor beta chain was sequenced for a study of graft-versus-host responses after intestinal transplantation. Only in-frame clones appear in the TCRdb table, and some are missing; sequencing was by immunoSEQ multiplex PCR. In the table there are around 100,000 clones, 85% to 95% of which are singletons. With regard to this clone: Its antigen is as yet unknown.

Germline V gene lookup returns CDR1 SNHLY and CDR2 FYNNEI. Between the trimmed V and J ends, which lost 6 bases and 3 bases, there was a span of 15 bases. This CDR3 is 15 amino acids long. Sequences were derived from unstimulated CD8+ T cells sorted from spleen or lymph node cells, sampled before transplant. The origin of this receptor is a human donor who was the organ donor for an intestinal transplant. The chain links TRBV2 to TRBJ2-1; TRBD1 is a possible D gene (6 bases). The CDR3 spells CASRLGQSDYNEQFF. For the CDR3, the DNA is TGTGCCAGCAGGCTAGGACAGAGTGACTACAATGAGCAGTTCTTC.